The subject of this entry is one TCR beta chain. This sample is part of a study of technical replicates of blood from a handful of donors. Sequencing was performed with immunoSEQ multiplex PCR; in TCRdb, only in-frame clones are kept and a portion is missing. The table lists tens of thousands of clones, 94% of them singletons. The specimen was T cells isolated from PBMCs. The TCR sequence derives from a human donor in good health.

The CDR3 loop is CASPARGQADTQYF. The CDR3 DNA reads TGTGCCAGCCCCGCTAGGGGGCAAGCAGATACGCAGTATTTT. V and J are TRBV2 and TRBJ2-3; TRBD1 agrees at 7 bases. The J segment lost 4 bases and the V segment lost 8 bases, leaving 9 bases of the junction unmatched. The CDR3 is made up of 14 amino acids. Germline V gene sequence: CDR1 SNHLY, CDR2 FYNNEI.